A selection of T cell receptor beta chains follows, all from one sample in a study of blood T cell repertoires in COVID-19. Repertoires were generated with immunoSEQ multiplex PCR, while TCRdb's copy carries only in-frame clones and drops some. The data contain 100,000 to 150,000 clones, approximately 85% of them seen just once; the ten biggest clones take up roughly 3%. The sequenced sample was peripheral blood. The origin of the receptors is a woman of 80 years or more with COVID-19, enrolled during active disease. CDR3s include the opening cysteine and the closing phenylalanine or tryptophan. The order of the fields is V gene, J gene, D gene, clone size, CDR3 protein, CDR3 DNA. The D gene is left open where the match is weak. Clone sizes are given selectively: once, few, many, or a class where the clone is expanded.

TRBV2	TRBJ2-5	TRBD1	NA	CASSFSGTGGETQYF	TGTGCCAGCAGTTTTTCCGGGACAGGGGGGGAGACCCAGTACTTC
TRBV9	TRBJ2-7	TRBD2	NA	CASSPEGSGSYEQYF	TGTGCCAGCAGCCCTGAGGGTAGCGGGAGCTACGAGCAGTACTTC
TRBV7-2	TRBJ2-7	TRBD2	NA	CASSQAGLAGGEQYF	TGTGCCAGCAGCCAGGCGGGCCTAGCGGGAGGGGAGCAGTACTTC
TRBV5-6	TRBJ1-6	NA	NA	CASSPGRGSYNSPLHF	TGTGCCAGCAGCCCCGGGAGAGGCTCCTATAATTCACCCCTCCACTTT
TRBV19	TRBJ1-1	NA	NA	CATSTGYTEAFF	TGTGCCACCTCGACAGGTTACACTGAAGCTTTCTTT
TRBV18	TRBJ2-5	NA	NA	CASSSGLRDVETQYF	TGTGCCAGCTCATCGGGACTTAGGGATGTTGAGACCCAGTACTTC
TRBV7-7	TRBJ2-5	TRBD1	NA	CASSQDRGGETQYF	TGTGCCAGCAGCCAAGACAGGGGAGGAGAGACCCAGTACTTC
TRBV4-3	TRBJ2-2	NA	NA	CASSQGLDLSGELFF	TGCGCCAGCAGCCAAGGGCTAGATTTGTCCGGGGAGCTGTTTTTT
TRBV28	TRBJ2-7	TRBD2	NA	CASSLSGGLYEQYF	TGTGCCAGCAGTTTATCGGGAGGGCTATACGAGCAGTACTTC
TRBV28	TRBJ1-1	TRBD1	once	CASSSTGKDTEAFF	TGTGCCAGCAGTTCGACAGGGAAGGACACTGAAGCTTTCTTT
TRBV4-1	TRBJ1-2	NA	NA	CASSQDFPSNYGYTF	TGCGCCAGCAGCCAAGATTTCCCTTCTAACTATGGCTACACCTTC
TRBV4-1	TRBJ2-4	NA	NA	CASSQVSSIQYF	TGCGCCAGCAGCCAAGTGTCCAGCATTCAGTACTTC
TRBV27	TRBJ1-1	NA	NA	CASSYKQGTEAFF	TGTGCCAGCAGTTATAAACAGGGAACTGAAGCTTTCTTT
TRBV7-2	TRBJ2-3	NA	NA	CASSRWTAFTDTQYF	TGTGCCAGCAGCCGTTGGACAGCCTTCACAGATACGCAGTATTTT
TRBV6-2/TRBV6-3	TRBJ2-7	NA	NA	CASSQTRYEQYF	TGTGCCAGCAGTCAAACCAGATACGAGCAGTACTTC
TRBV2	TRBJ2-1	TRBD1	NA	CASSVGQGADEQFF	TGTGCCAGCAGTGTCGGACAGGGGGCGGATGAGCAGTTCTTC
TRBV28	TRBJ2-5	NA	NA	CASSPRGQTYQETQYF	TGTGCCAGCAGCCCGCGGGGGCAGACTTACCAAGAGACCCAGTACTTC
TRBV4-1	TRBJ1-6	NA	few	CASSQEWPGVNSPLHF	TGCGCCAGCAGCCAAGAATGGCCAGGGGTCAATTCACCCCTCCACTTT
TRBV28	TRBJ2-7	NA	NA	CAIRRGAETREQYF	TGTGCGATCCGGCGTGGGGCTGAAACCCGCGAGCAGTACTTC
TRBV5-4	TRBJ2-7	TRBD2	NA	CASHLAGVPGYEQYF	TGTGCCAGCCACCTAGCGGGAGTACCTGGCTACGAGCAGTACTTC
TRBV3-1/TRBV3-2	TRBJ1-4	NA	NA	CASSQEVTNEKLFF	TGTGCCAGCAGCCAGGAGGTAACTAATGAAAAACTGTTTTTT
TRBV7-9	TRBJ1-4	NA	NA	CASSPQGEKLFF	TGTGCCAGCAGCCCCCAGGGTGAAAAACTGTTTTTT
TRBV14	TRBJ1-1	NA	NA	CASSQDVREAFF	TGTGCCAGCAGCCAAGATGTGAGGGAAGCTTTCTTT
TRBV7-2	TRBJ2-7	NA	NA	CASSLAGATYEQYF	TGTGCCAGCAGCTTGGCGGGGGCTACCTACGAGCAGTACTTC
TRBV5-1	TRBJ2-7	NA	NA	CASSPIGGGGSNSYEQYF	TGCGCCAGCAGCCCGATTGGAGGGGGGGGCTCAAACTCCTACGAGCAGTACTTC
TRBV28	TRBJ1-4	NA	NA	CASSQQGALGEKLFF	TGTGCCAGCAGTCAACAGGGAGCGCTAGGTGAAAAACTGTTTTTT
TRBV6-1	TRBJ2-7	NA	once	CASSDTYEQYF	TGTGCCAGCAGTGACACCTACGAGCAGTACTTC
TRBV19	TRBJ1-5	TRBD1	NA	CASTPVQGAGNQPQHF	TGTGCCAGTACCCCGGTGCAGGGGGCCGGCAATCAGCCCCAGCATTTT
TRBV11-2	TRBJ2-1	TRBD2	NA	CASSTRTSGRANEQFF	TGTGCCAGCAGCACGAGGACTAGCGGGAGGGCCAATGAGCAGTTCTTC
TRBV9	TRBJ2-2	NA	NA	CASSVDQGRAGELFF	TGTGCCAGCAGCGTAGATCAGGGAAGGGCCGGGGAGCTGTTTTTT
TRBV28	TRBJ2-7	TRBD2	NA	CASSLSGGEQYF	TGTGCCAGCAGTTTATCGGGAGGGGAGCAGTACTTC
TRBV24-1	TRBJ1-5	NA	NA	CATSSAGNQPQHF	TGTGCCACCAGCTCTGCGGGCAATCAGCCCCAGCATTTT
TRBV6-5	TRBJ1-5	NA	NA	CASGGGWSNQPQHF	TGTGCCAGCGGGGGCGGGTGGAGCAATCAGCCCCAGCATTTT
TRBV18	TRBJ2-1	TRBD2	few	CASSLNTAGAGYNEQFF	TGTGCCAGCTCACTTAATACCGCGGGAGCGGGCTACAATGAGCAGTTCTTC
TRBV6-4	TRBJ2-7	NA	NA	CASSEEGTPISYEQYF	TGTGCCAGCAGCGAAGAAGGGACTCCGATATCCTACGAGCAGTACTTC
TRBV5-4	TRBJ2-4	TRBD1	NA	CASSLQGATKNIQYF	TGTGCCAGCAGCTTACAGGGGGCGACCAAAAACATTCAGTACTTC
TRBV2	TRBJ1-2	TRBD1	NA	CASSREDRDYGYTF	TGTGCCAGCAGTCGGGAGGACAGGGACTATGGCTACACCTTC
TRBV7-6	TRBJ2-7	TRBD2	once	CASSLGGTSGTPDLGEQYF	TGTGCCAGCAGCTTAGGGGGGACTAGCGGGACTCCGGATCTCGGCGAGCAGTACTTC
TRBV25-1	TRBJ1-2	NA	NA	CASSSLVGANYGYTF	TGTGCCAGCAGTTCTCTCGTTGGAGCTAACTATGGCTACACCTTC
TRBV10-3	TRBJ2-3	NA	NA	CAISEVRLGGTDTQYF	TGTGCCATCAGTGAGGTGAGACTAGGTGGCACAGATACGCAGTATTTT
TRBV9	TRBJ1-1	NA	once	CASSVGQMNTEAFF	TGTGCCAGCAGCGTAGGACAGATGAACACTGAAGCTTTCTTT
TRBV7-2	TRBJ2-2	NA	NA	CASSLFSSGNTGELFF	TGTGCCAGCAGCCTATTCAGTAGCGGGAACACCGGGGAGCTGTTTTTT
TRBV15	TRBJ1-1	TRBD1	NA	CATSRETGGLANTEAFF	TGTGCCACCAGCAGAGAGACAGGGGGCCTTGCGAACACTGAAGCTTTCTTT
TRBV7-2	TRBJ2-7	NA	NA	CASSLAGASLHEQYF	TGTGCCAGCAGCTTAGCGGGGGCCAGCCTCCACGAGCAGTACTTC
TRBV29-1	TRBJ1-5	TRBD1	NA	CSVESGQGTPQHF	TGCAGCGTTGAGTCAGGACAGGGGACGCCCCAGCATTTT
TRBV5-1	TRBJ2-5	NA	NA	CASSLGGGIFQETQYF	TGCGCCAGCAGCTTGGGAGGCGGGATTTTTCAAGAGACCCAGTACTTC
TRBV5-5	TRBJ2-3	NA	NA	CASSLAGSGLQYF	TGTGCCAGCAGCTTGGCTGGGTCGGGGTTACAGTATTTT
TRBV7-2	TRBJ2-7	TRBD1	NA	CASAIHGLRGDRVGNEQYF	TGTGCCAGCGCCATTCATGGGCTCCGTGGGGACAGGGTTGGAAACGAGCAGTACTTC
TRBV5-1	TRBJ2-7	TRBD2	NA	CASSLDGTNPSYEQYF	TGCGCCAGCAGCTTGGATGGGACTAACCCCTCCTACGAGCAGTACTTC
TRBV7-2	TRBJ1-1	NA	NA	CASSQFRLTNTEAFF	TGTGCCAGCAGCCAATTCAGACTGACGAACACTGAAGCTTTCTTT
TRBV2	TRBJ1-5	NA	NA	CASRRFGGSNQPQHF	TGTGCCAGCAGGAGGTTTGGTGGTAGCAATCAGCCCCAGCATTTT